This T cell receptor (beta chain) was retrieved from a study of memory CD8 T cells in hepatitis C reinfection. Study information: HCV reinfection meant a positive HCV RNA test after two negative tests at least 60 days apart.

Assay used: immunoSEQ multiplex PCR; TCRdb lists only in-frame clones, some missing. The sample shows 40,000 to 60,000 clones, roughly nine tenths of them seen only once. In germline, CDR1 is MDHEN, CDR2 SYDVKM. The CDR3 extends over 16 amino acids. The V and J ends lost 3 bases and 2 bases respectively, with 13 bases between them. Time point of the sample: pre-reinfection, 55 to 20 weeks before reinfection detection. No in vitro expansion preceded TCR sequencing of the sorted cells. A couple of donors provided sorted CD3+ CD8+ CD45RO- naive CD8 T cells at all three reinfection time points. This receptor was taken from a man between 18 and 35 years old with hepatitis C virus infection. The sample was naive CD8+ T cells sorted from blood. J is TRBJ2-2 and V is TRBV28; D is ambiguous. The CDR3 DNA reads as TGTGCCAGCAGTTTTAGCCACACCCTTAACACCGGGGAGCTGTTTTTT. It codes for CASSFSHTLNTGELFF. The full variable domain, rest sourced from reference TRBV28 and TRBJ2-2, is DVKVTQSSRYLVKRTGEKVFLECVQDMDHENMFWYRQDPGLGLRLIYFSYDVKMKEKGDIPEGYSVSREKKERFSLILESASTNQTSMYLCASSFSHTLNTGELFFGEGSRLTVL.